The next 10 T cell receptor beta chains were all read from a single sample in a study of blood T cells in healthy people across ages. Through a sample-barcoded 5' primer and a J-beta primer mix, a second PCR was run for roughly 6 to 12 cycles. MiXCR, run by TCRdb on the 5' RACE reads, gives a single entry per CDR3 protein. This table has roughly 1,100,000 distinct CDR3 sequences, roughly 24% appearing once. The same data also went into a second study, on T cells of mothers and their children.

What was sequenced was blood. These receptor sequences come from a girl under 10 years old in good health.

This clonotype was seen only a few times. The rearrangement uses TRBV5-5 and TRBJ1-1; 7 bases line up with TRBD1. This CDR3 contains 13 residues. Germline V gene lookup returns CDR1 SGHKS and CDR2 YYEKEE (reference sequence). V lost 0 bases to trimming and J lost 8 bases; unmatched junction nucleotides: 4. CDR3 coding DNA: TGTGCCAGCAGCTTGGTGGGACAGCCCGAAGCTTTCTTT. This encodes CASSLVGQPEAFF.

CDR3 in DNA: TGTGCCATCAGTGAGTCCAACGGACGGTATAACTATGGCTACACCTTC. Translation gives CAISESNGRYNYGYTF. This chain joins TRBV10-3 and TRBJ1-2, with D hard to call. Germline CDR1 is ENHRY and CDR2 is SYGVKD. The CDR3 loop spans 16 amino acids. V was clipped by 0 bases and J by 1 base, with 12 bases between them.

This clonotype was seen a few times. This chain uses TRBV12-3 or TRBV12-4 with TRBJ1-5, with a tentative D call TRBD1 (5 bases). V was pared by 5 bases and J by 7 bases, with 12 bases between. This CDR3 is built from 13 residues. The CDR3 DNA follows: TGTGCCAGCAGTCACCCTGGGGGACAGCCCCAGCATTTT. It specifies CASSHPGGQPQHF.

The chain joins TRBV7-2 to TRBJ2-1; D not certain. V lost 4 bases, J lost 0 bases, and 10 bases lay in between. CDR1 SGHTA and CDR2 FQGNSA come from the germline V gene. The CDR3 spans 15 residues. In DNA form, the CDR3 reads TGTGCCAGCAGCTCTCAGTTTAGCTCCTACAATGAGCAGTTCTTC. Translating it yields CASSSQFSSYNEQFF.

The chain combines TRBV20-1 with TRBJ2-5; perhaps TRBD2 as D (7 bases). The J call may be in error: the DNA end matches TRBJ2-1 better. The CDR3 is 15 amino acids. Germline CDR1 reads DFQATT; CDR2 reads SNEGSKA (reference sequence). CDR3 amino acids: CSARVIVGGGNEQFF. The CDR3 nucleotides are TGCAGTGCTAGAGTTATCGTGGGAGGGGGGAATGAGCAGTTCTTC.

The chain has TRBV28 and TRBJ2-5; 10 bases agree with TRBD2. CDR3 length equals 14 residues. V was pared by 8 bases and J by 4 bases, with 7 bases of the junction left unmatched. The germline gives CDR1 MDHEN, CDR2 SYDVKM. CDR3 residues: CASASGSSRETQYF. In DNA form, the CDR3 reads TGTGCCAGCGCTAGCGGGAGTTCGAGAGAGACCCAGTACTTC.

This clonotype was observed a handful of times. This chain links TRBV7-3 with TRBJ2-1, with 11 bases matching TRBD2. Losses at the gene ends were 5 bases for V and 7 bases for J; bases not matched to a gene: 13. The CDR3 runs to 17 residues. Looked up from germline, CDR1 is SGHTA and CDR2 is FQGTGA. The CDR3 region has the DNA TGTGCCAGCAGCCCCAGAGGTATAGCGGGAGGGCTAAATGAGCAGTTCTTC. Its protein product is CASSPRGIAGGLNEQFF.

This clonotype was counted a few times. The gene calls are TRBV4-1 and TRBJ2-5; TRBD2 matches at 8 bases. The germline gives CDR1 MGHRA, CDR2 YSYEKL. Trimming removed 5 bases from V and 5 bases from J; junction bases left unmatched: 16. The CDR3 length is 17 residues. This chain's CDR3 is CASSVGPGGRPAETQYF. The CDR3 DNA follows: TGCGCCAGCAGCGTCGGACCTGGCGGGAGGCCCGCGGAGACCCAGTACTTC.

The J gene is TRBJ2-5, the V gene TRBV13; tentatively, D is TRBD1 or TRBD2 (6 bases each). Trimming removed 6 bases from V and 5 bases from J, with 16 bases in between. CDR3 length: 14 residues. Germline V gene data show CDR1 as PRHDT and CDR2 as FYEKMQ (reference sequence). The CDR3 reads CASSLGGFAETQYF. DNA of the CDR3: TGTGCCAGCAGTCTGGGGGGCTTTGCCGAGACCCAGTACTTC.

There are many counts of this clonotype. The CDR3 sequence: CASSGQGRPNEKLFF. CDR3 nucleotide sequence: TGTGCCAGCAGTGGACAGGGAAGGCCTAATGAAAAACTGTTTTTT. The V call is TRBV7-2, the J call TRBJ1-4; 8 nucleotides align to TRBD1. V lost 6 bases and J lost 3; bases outside the gene matches: 6. CDR1 and CDR2 from the germline V gene are SGHTA and FQGNSA. The length of the CDR3 is 15 residues.